This T cell receptor (beta chain) was captured in a study of shared clonotypes between healthy human individuals (dated by TCRdb to the early 2020s). Regarding the research as a whole: The cohort comprised a couple of women and a few men aged 18 to 49 years. The study deeply sequenced blood TCR repertoires of about 5 healthy adults to estimate repertoire size and the extent of clonotype sharing between individuals. Different laboratories and diverse techniques were used to prepare libraries and sequence TCR repertoires, to increase sequencing depth and limit assay-specific biases. Each donor's leukapheresis produced roughly between about 0.8 and 8.9 billion PBMCs. Study-wide findings and limitations: Sampling was restricted to blood, and TCR repertoires in tissues likely differ from the TCR repertoires found in blood. The genetic and exposure-history diversity represented was limited by the small number of donors. Pairwise subsampling indicated that sequencing depth was expected to affect the degree of clonotype sharing among donors.

CDR1 and CDR2, looked up from the germline V gene, are SNHLY and FYNNEI. From the cysteine through the phenylalanine, the CDR3 covers 19 amino acids. Only the CDR3 part of the read is kept: 57 bases, read in frame from the first base. The junction shows trimming of 6 bases on V and 0 bases on J, and the gene matches do not reach 17 bases of it. The donors were healthy, HIV-negative adults with no recently reported acute infections or vaccinations. All donors were Caucasian adults living in Nashville, Tennessee, USA. For unsorted samples, tens of millions of PBMCs were counted, and genomic DNA was extracted using the QIAamp DNA Blood Mini kit. Blood was collected by leukapheresis, and PBMCs were isolated by Ficoll-Histopaque density gradient centrifugation and then cryopreserved in liquid nitrogen vapor phase. On this clone itself: Its binding antigen is unknown. No qualities accompany the bases; no much larger clone lies one base away.

Using the deep immunoSEQ assay, multiplex PCR amplified TCR CDR3 regions from genomic DNA. Extracted genomic DNA from each cell subset was distributed evenly across all wells of several immunoSEQ 96-well plates, and each plate was treated as a replicate. For unsorted PBMC, each replicate PCR was loaded with 300 to 350 ng genomic DNA, equivalent to 25,000 to 35,000 T cell genomes. Ten immunoSEQ deep assay plates were used to sequence unsorted PBMC genomic DNA. Purified libraries were quantified with a Qubit 3.0 fluorometer, sized on a Bioanalyzer 2100, and re-quantified with the KAPA Library Quantification kit. A separate single-read 150-cycle Illumina NextSeq 550 flow cell was used to sequence each immunoSEQ 96-well plate. From the authors' description of their analysis: Because only junctional sequences without quality scores were contained in the immunoSEQ output, filtering matching that applied to full-length reads could not be performed. Sequences were annotated with PyIR, a Python wrapper for IgBLAST v1.9, using IMGT germline references to assign V/J genes and CDR3. Reads were removed for weak V/J assignments (E-value above 1e-6), missing CDR3, stop codons, out-of-frame junctions, or ambiguous translated residues. V3J clonotypes were defined by identical inferred V gene, J gene, and CDR3 amino acid sequence. The percentage overlap between two repertoires was calculated by dividing the number of shared unique clonotypes by the size of the smaller repertoire. Richness of each repertoire was evaluated using RTK rarefaction, the Chao1 estimator, and Recon v2.1 estimates of unobserved clonotypes. As stored in TCRdb, this immuneACCESS dataset retains in-frame rearrangements with V and J assigned. A fraction of the clones does not appear; measured against another copy, unresolved V genes explain less than half of the discrepancy, and the remainder lacks a known reason. The V and J calls and clone size were taken over from that table, and D and trimming were inferred from the DNA. The sample table lists around 430,000 clones, 79% of them with a count of one. The top ten hold less than 15% of the sample.

Sample: PBMCs. The receptor comes from a woman aged 40 to 50 in good health. Some clones in this sample may be carry-over from other donors' samples. This chain is built from TRBV2 and TRBJ1-5, with TRBD1 matching 7 junction bases. Read as DNA, the sequence is TGTGCCAGCAGGCCACCGACAGGGCACCGGAGGGGTAGCAATCAGCCCCAGCATTTT. Translated, this is CASRPPTGHRRGSNQPQHF.